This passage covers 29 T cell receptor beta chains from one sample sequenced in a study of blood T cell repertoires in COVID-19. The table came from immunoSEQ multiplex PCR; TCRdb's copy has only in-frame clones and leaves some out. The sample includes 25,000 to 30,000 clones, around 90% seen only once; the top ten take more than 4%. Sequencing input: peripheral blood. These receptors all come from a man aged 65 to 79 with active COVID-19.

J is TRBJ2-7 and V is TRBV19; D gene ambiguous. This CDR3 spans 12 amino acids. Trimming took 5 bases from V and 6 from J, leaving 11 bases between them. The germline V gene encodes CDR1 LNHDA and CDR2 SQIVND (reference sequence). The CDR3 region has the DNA TGTGCCAGTAGTGACGACACTCCCGAGCAGTACTTC. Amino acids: CASSDDTPEQYF.

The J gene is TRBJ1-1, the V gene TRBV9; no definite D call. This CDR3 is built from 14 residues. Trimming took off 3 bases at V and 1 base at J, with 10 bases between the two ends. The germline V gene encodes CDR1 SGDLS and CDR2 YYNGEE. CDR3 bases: TGTGCCAGCAGCGCGGTCTCCGGGAACACTGAAGCTTTCTTT. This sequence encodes CASSAVSGNTEAFF. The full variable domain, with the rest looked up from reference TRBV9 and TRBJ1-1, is DSGVTQTPKHLITATGQRVTLRCSPRSGDLSVYWYQQSLDQGLQFLIQYYNGEERAKGNILERFSAQQFPDLHSELNLSSLELGDSALYFCASSAVSGNTEAFFGQGTRLTVV.

The CDR3 protein is CASSPNGDTQYF. The CDR3 DNA sequence: TGTGCCAGCAGCCCAAACGGGGATACGCAGTATTTT. The genes are TRBV7-3 and TRBJ2-3; unclear D gene. With 5 bases removed from V and 6 bases from J, the gap between germline ends came to 9 bases. The CDR3 is made up of 12 amino acids. Germline assignment: CDR1 SGHTA and CDR2 FQGTGA. Variable domain in full (rest from reference TRBV7-3 and TRBJ2-3): GAGVSQTPSNKVTEKGKYVELRCDPISGHTALYWYRQSLGQGPEFLIYFQGTGAADDSGLPNDRFFAVRPEGSVSTLKIQRTERGDSAVYLCASSPNGDTQYFGPGTRLTVL.

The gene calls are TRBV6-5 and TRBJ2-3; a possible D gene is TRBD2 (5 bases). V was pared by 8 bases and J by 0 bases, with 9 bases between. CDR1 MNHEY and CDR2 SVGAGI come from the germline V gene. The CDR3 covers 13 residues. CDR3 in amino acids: CASVDSSTDTQYF. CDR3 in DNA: TGTGCCAGCGTGGACTCCAGCACAGATACGCAGTATTTT.

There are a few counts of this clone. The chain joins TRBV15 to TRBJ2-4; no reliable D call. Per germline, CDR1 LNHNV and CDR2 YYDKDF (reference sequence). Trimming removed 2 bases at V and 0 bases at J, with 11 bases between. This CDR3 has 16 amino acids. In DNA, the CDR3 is TGTGCCACCAGCAGATCCCGAGCCCTAGCCAAAAACATTCAGTACTTC. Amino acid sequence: CATSRSRALAKNIQYF.

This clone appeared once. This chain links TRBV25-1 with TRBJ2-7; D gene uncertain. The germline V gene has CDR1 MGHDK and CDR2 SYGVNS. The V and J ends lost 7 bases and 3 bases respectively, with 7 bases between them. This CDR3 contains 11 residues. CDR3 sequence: CASNRGYEQYF. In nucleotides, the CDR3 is TGTGCCAGCAATCGAGGCTACGAGCAGTACTTC.

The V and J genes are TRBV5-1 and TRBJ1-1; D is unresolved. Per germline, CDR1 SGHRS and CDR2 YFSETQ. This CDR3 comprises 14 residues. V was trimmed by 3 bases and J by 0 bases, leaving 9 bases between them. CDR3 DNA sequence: TGCGCCAGCAGCTCTCCGCAGTTGAACACTGAAGCTTTCTTT. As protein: CASSSPQLNTEAFF. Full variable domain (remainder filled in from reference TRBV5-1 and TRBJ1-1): KAGVTQTPRYLIKTRGQQVTLSCSPISGHRSVSWYQQTPGQGLQFLFEYFSETQRNKGNFPGRFSGRQFSNSRSEMNVSTLELGDSALYLCASSSPQLNTEAFFGQGTRLTVV.

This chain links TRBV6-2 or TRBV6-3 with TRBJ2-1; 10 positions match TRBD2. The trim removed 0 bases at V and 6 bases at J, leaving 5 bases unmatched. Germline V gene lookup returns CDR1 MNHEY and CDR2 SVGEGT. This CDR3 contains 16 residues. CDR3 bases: TGTGCCAGCAGTTACTCTAGCGGGGGGAGGCTCAATGAGCAGTTCTTC. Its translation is CASSYSSGGRLNEQFF.

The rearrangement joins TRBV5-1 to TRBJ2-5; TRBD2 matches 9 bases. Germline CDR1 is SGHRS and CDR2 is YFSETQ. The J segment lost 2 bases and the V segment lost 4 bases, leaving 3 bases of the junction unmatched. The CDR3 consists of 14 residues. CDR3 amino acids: CASSVLAGQETQYF. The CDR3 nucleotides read TGCGCCAGCAGCGTCCTAGCGGGGCAAGAGACCCAGTACTTC.

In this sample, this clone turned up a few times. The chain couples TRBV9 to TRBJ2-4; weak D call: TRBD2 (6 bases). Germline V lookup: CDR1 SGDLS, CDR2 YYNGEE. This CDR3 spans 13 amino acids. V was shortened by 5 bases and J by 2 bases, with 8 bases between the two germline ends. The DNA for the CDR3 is TGTGCCAGCAGTGGGGACTCCAAAAACATTCAGTACTTC. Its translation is CASSGDSKNIQYF.

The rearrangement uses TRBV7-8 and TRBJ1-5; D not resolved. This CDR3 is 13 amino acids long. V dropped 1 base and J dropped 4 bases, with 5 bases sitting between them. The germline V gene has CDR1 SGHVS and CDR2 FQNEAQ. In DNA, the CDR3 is TGTGCCAGCAGCTTAGACAGAAATCAGCCCCAGCATTTT. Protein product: CASSLDRNQPQHF.

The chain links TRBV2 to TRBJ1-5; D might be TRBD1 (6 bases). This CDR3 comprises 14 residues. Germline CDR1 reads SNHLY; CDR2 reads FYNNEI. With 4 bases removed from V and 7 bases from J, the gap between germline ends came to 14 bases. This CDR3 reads CASSVAGAGQPQHF. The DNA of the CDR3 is TGTGCCAGCAGTGTAGCAGGGGCCGGGCAGCCCCAGCATTTT.

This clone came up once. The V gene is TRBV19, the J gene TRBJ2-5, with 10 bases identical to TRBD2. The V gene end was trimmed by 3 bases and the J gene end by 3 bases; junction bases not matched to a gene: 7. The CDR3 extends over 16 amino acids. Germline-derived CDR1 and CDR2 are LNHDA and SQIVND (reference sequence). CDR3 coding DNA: TGTGCCAGTAGTATCCTAGCGGGGGCACAAAAAGAGACCCAGTACTTC. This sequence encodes CASSILAGAQKETQYF.

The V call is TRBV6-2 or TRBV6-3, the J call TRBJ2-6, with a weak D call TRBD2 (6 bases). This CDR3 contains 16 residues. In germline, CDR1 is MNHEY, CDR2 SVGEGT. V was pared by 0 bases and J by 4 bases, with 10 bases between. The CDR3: CASSYSSGFGANVLTF. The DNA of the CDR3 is TGTGCCAGCAGTTACTCGAGCGGGTTCGGGGCCAACGTCCTGACTTTC.

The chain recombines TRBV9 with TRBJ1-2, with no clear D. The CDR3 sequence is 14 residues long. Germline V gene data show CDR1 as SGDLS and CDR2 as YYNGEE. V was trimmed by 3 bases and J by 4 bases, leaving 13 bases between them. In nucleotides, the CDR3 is TGTGCCAGCAGCGCTCAGGTATTCGGCTATGGCTACACCTTC. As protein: CASSAQVFGYGYTF.

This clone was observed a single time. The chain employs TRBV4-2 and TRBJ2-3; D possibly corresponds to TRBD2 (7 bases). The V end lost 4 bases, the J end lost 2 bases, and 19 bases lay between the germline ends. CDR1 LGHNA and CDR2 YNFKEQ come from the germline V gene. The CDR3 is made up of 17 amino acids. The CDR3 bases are TGTGCCAGCAGCCGCCGCTTGGGGGGGGGCCCCACAGATACGCAGTATTTT. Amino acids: CASSRRLGGGPTDTQYF.

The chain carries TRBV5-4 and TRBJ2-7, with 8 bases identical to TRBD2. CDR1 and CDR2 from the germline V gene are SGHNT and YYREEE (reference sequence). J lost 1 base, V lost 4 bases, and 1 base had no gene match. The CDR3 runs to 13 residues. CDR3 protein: CASSQRGSYEQYF. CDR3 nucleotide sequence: TGTGCCAGCAGCCAGCGGGGGTCCTACGAGCAGTACTTC.

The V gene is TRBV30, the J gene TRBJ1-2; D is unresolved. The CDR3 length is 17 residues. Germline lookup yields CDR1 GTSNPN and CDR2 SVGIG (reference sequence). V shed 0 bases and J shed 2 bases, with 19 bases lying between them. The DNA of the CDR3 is TGTGCCTGGAGTGTACTCCTCTCGACGCGGAAAAACTATGGCTACACCTTC. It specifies CAWSVLLSTRKNYGYTF. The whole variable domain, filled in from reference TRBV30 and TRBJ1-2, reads SQTIHQWPATLVQPVGSPLSLECTVEGTSNPNLYWYRQAAGRGLQLLFYSVGIGQISSEVPQNLSASRPQDRQFILSSKKLLLSDSGFYLCAWSVLLSTRKNYGYTFGSGTRLTVV.

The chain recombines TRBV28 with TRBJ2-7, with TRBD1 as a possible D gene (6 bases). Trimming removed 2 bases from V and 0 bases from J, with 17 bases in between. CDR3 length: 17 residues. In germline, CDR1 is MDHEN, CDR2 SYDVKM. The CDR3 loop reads CASSLEVGHKNSYEQYF. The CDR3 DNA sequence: TGTGCCAGCAGTTTAGAAGTGGGACACAAAAACTCCTACGAGCAGTACTTC.

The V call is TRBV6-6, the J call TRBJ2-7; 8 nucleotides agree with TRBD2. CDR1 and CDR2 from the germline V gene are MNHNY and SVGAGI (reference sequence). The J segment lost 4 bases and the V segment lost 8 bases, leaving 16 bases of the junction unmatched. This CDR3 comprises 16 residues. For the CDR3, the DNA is TGTGCCAGCGCTGTGGGCGGGGGGAGGCTTCGGTACGAGCAGTACTTC. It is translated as CASAVGGGRLRYEQYF.

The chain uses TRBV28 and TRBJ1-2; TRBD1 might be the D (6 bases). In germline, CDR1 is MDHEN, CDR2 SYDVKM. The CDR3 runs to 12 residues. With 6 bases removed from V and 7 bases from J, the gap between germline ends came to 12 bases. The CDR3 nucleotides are TGTGCCAGCAGCCTTGAGGGGGTTGGCTACACCTTC. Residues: CASSLEGVGYTF.

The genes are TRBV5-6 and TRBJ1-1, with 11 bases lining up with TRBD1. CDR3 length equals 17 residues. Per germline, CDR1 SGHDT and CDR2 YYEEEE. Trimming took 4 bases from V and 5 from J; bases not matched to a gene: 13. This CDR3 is CASSRWTGGWVGTEAFF. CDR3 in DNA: TGTGCCAGCAGCAGATGGACAGGGGGCTGGGTAGGGACTGAAGCTTTCTTT.

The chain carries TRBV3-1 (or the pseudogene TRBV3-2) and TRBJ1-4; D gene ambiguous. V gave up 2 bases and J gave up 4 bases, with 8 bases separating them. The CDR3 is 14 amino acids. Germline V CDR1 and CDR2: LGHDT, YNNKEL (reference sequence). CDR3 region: CASSQSLINEKLFF. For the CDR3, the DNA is TGTGCCAGCAGCCAAAGCCTGATTAATGAAAAACTGTTTTTT.

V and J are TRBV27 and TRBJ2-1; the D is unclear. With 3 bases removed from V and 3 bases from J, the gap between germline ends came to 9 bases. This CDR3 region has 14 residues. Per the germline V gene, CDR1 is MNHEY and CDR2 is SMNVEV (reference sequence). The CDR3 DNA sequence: TGTGCCAGCAGTTTTGGGCCAGTCTACAATGAGCAGTTCTTC. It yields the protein CASSFGPVYNEQFF.

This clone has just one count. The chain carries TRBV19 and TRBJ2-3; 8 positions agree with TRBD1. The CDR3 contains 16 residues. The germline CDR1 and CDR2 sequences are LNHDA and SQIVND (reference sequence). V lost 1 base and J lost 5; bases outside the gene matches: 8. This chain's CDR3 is CASSIGTGPSQDTQYF. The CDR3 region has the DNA TGTGCCAGTAGTATAGGGACAGGGCCGTCGCAAGATACGCAGTATTTT.

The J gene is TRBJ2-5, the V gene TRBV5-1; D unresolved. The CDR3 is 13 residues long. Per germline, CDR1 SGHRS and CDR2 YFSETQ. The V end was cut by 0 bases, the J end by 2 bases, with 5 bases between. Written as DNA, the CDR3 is TGCGCCAGCAGCTTGGGAACTCAAGAGACCCAGTACTTC. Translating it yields CASSLGTQETQYF. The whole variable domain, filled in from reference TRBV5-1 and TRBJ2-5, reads KAGVTQTPRYLIKTRGQQVTLSCSPISGHRSVSWYQQTPGQGLQFLFEYFSETQRNKGNFPGRFSGRQFSNSRSEMNVSTLELGDSALYLCASSLGTQETQYFGPGTRLLVL.

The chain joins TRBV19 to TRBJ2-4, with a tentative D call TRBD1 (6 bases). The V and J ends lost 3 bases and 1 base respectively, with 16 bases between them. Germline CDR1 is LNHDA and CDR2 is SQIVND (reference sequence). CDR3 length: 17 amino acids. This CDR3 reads CASSILGGSGAKNIQYF. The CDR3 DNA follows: TGTGCCAGTAGTATTTTAGGGGGAAGTGGGGCCAAAAACATTCAGTACTTC.

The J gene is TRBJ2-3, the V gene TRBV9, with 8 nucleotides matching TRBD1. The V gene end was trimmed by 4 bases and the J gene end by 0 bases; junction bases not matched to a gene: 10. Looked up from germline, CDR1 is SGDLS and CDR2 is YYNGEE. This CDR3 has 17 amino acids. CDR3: CASSPQPTGASTDTQYF. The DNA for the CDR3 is TGTGCCAGCAGCCCTCAGCCGACAGGGGCTAGCACAGATACGCAGTATTTT. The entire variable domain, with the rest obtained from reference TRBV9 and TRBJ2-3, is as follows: DSGVTQTPKHLITATGQRVTLRCSPRSGDLSVYWYQQSLDQGLQFLIQYYNGEERAKGNILERFSAQQFPDLHSELNLSSLELGDSALYFCASSPQPTGASTDTQYFGPGTRLTVL.

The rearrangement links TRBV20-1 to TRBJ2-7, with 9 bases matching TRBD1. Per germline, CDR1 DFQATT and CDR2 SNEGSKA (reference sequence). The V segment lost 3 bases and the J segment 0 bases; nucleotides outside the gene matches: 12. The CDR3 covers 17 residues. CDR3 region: CSASGTGRPSSSYEQYF. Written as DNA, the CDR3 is TGCAGTGCTAGTGGGACAGGGAGGCCGTCAAGCTCCTACGAGCAGTACTTC.